This TCR beta chain was obtained from a study of cytomegalovirus exposure and HLA in healthy donors. The ends lost 5 bases at V and 10 bases at J; junction bases unmatched: 12. This CDR3 has 14 amino acids. Germline loops: CDR1 SEHNR, CDR2 FQNEAQ (reference sequence). Study-wide findings and caveats: Later on, a genetic analysis was performed. It linked a missense variant in DCLRE1C with V- and J-gene trimming of TCR beta.

A word on this clone: Its antigen remains unidentified.

Both 60 Vbeta primers and 13 Jbeta primers went into the PCR. Assay used: immunoSEQ multiplex PCR; TCRdb lists only in-frame clones, some missing. The table shows fewer than 150,000 clones, with 82% occurring only once. The origin of this receptor is a male donor in good health and CMV-seronegative. Sequencing used PBMCs. V is TRBV7-9 and J is TRBJ1-1; 8 bases map to TRBD1. CDR3 amino acids: CASSLGQGGLAAFF. CDR3 DNA sequence: TGTGCCAGCAGCCTAGGACAGGGTGGTTTGGCAGCTTTCTTT.